Each of the 16 T cell receptor beta chains below was sequenced from the same sample in a study of technical replicates of blood from four donors. Generated by immunoSEQ multiplex PCR, the TCRdb table keeps only in-frame clones and is missing some. The sample yields over 85,000 clones, around 96% seen once. The sequenced sample consisted of T cells isolated from PBMCs. The receptors originated from a human donor in good health.

This chain links TRBV9 with TRBJ1-1; D is unresolved. This CDR3 contains 15 residues. Germline assignment: CDR1 SGDLS and CDR2 YYNGEE. The V end was cut by 4 bases, the J end by 2 bases, with 15 bases between. CDR3 protein: CASSSHLGENTEAFF. The DNA of the CDR3 is TGTGCCAGCAGCTCCCATCTCGGGGAAAACACTGAAGCTTTCTTT.

This clone has a single count. The gene calls are TRBV11-3 and TRBJ1-2; 7 positions agree with TRBD1. This CDR3 region has 15 residues. Germline trimming cut 5 bases from V and 2 bases from J; bases unmatched to any gene: 8. Looked up from germline, CDR1 is SGHNT and CDR2 is YENEEA. This chain's CDR3 is CASSIRDRPNYGYTF. The CDR3 nucleotides read TGTGCCAGCAGCATCCGGGACAGACCCAACTATGGCTACACCTTC.

To note about this clone: The junction departs from germline at one end; a sequencing error may be responsible. The chain has TRBV15 and TRBJ2-7; weak D call: TRBD1 (5 bases). CDR3 length: 13 amino acids. Germline V gives CDR1 LNHNV, CDR2 YYDKDF (reference sequence). The CDR3 is CATSRDLGRALEF. Here the CDR3 DNA reads TGTGCCACCAGCAGAGATCTGGGCAGGGCATTAGAATTC.

The rearrangement links TRBV7-3 to TRBJ1-1, with 7 bases matching TRBD1. The CDR3 is 15 amino acids. The V gene's germline CDR1 is SGHTA and CDR2 FQGTGA. Trimming took 0 bases from V and 4 from J; bases not matched to a gene: 5. CDR3 loop: CASSLTAGGSTEAFF. The CDR3, as DNA: TGTGCCAGCAGCTTAACGGCAGGGGGTAGCACTGAAGCTTTCTTT.

This sequence joins TRBV25-1 and TRBJ2-3; no definite D call. Looked up from germline, CDR1 is MGHDK and CDR2 is SYGVNS. The CDR3 sequence is 16 residues long. V lost 0 bases to trimming and J lost 0 bases, with 10 bases between them. The CDR3 DNA is TGTGCCAGCAGTGAATACGAGCGCCCTAGCACAGATACGCAGTATTTT. Its protein product is CASSEYERPSTDTQYF.

The chain joins TRBV9 to TRBJ2-1; D is perhaps TRBD2 (5 bases). V lost 6 bases and J lost 8, with 18 bases in between. In germline, CDR1 is SGDLS, CDR2 YYNGEE. The CDR3 is made up of 14 amino acids. CDR3 in amino acids: CASNFAGSSDEQFF. Here the CDR3 DNA reads TGTGCCAGCAATTTCGCTGGGAGTTCAGATGAGCAGTTCTTC.

J is TRBJ1-4 and V is TRBV4-3; D might be TRBD1 (5 bases). V shed 0 bases and J shed 5 bases, with 13 bases lying between them. This CDR3 is 16 amino acids long. CDR1 and CDR2 (germline): LGHNA, YSLEER. CDR3 loop: CASSQETTATNEKLFF. The CDR3 nucleotides read TGCGCCAGCAGCCAAGAAACGACAGCCACAAATGAAAAACTGTTTTTT.

This CDR3 is CASRGDSTYEQYF. CDR3 in DNA: TGTGCCAGCAGGGGGGACAGTACCTACGAGCAGTACTTC. The chain links TRBV5-6 to TRBJ2-7; TRBD1 matches at 7 bases. Germline V gene data show CDR1 as SGHDT and CDR2 as YYEEEE. V gave up 5 bases and J gave up 2 bases; unmatched junction bases: 4. CDR3 length: 13 amino acids.

The chain links TRBV5-6 to TRBJ2-1; D perhaps matches TRBD2 (5 bases). Germline V gene data show CDR1 as SGHDT and CDR2 as YYEEEE. Trimming left V 4 bases short and J 6 bases short, with 11 bases between. The CDR3 has 13 amino acids. The CDR3 reads CASSKDYSNEQFF. Written as DNA, the CDR3 is TGTGCCAGCAGCAAAGACTACTCCAATGAGCAGTTCTTC.

This chain uses TRBV18 with TRBJ2-2, with a tentative D call TRBD2 (5 bases). V lost 5 bases to trimming and J lost 0 bases, with 13 bases between them. CDR1 and CDR2 from the germline V gene are KGHSH and LQKENI. The CDR3 extends over 16 amino acids. This chain's CDR3 is CASSSIGDSNTGELFF. For the CDR3, the DNA is TGTGCCAGCTCATCTATCGGGGATTCGAACACCGGGGAGCTGTTTTTT.

The V and J genes are TRBV6-5 and TRBJ1-2; 8 positions agree with TRBD1. The V segment lost 3 bases and the J segment 10 bases; nucleotides outside the gene matches: 7. CDR3 length: 13 amino acids. Per germline, CDR1 MNHEY and CDR2 SVGAGI. CDR3 sequence reads: CASSYMDRVDYTF. Written as DNA, the CDR3 is TGTGCCAGCAGTTATATGGACAGGGTGGACTACACCTTC.

The chain employs TRBV6-5 and TRBJ2-1; 8 positions agree with TRBD2. The V segment lost 6 bases and the J segment 2 bases; nucleotides outside the gene matches: 9. The germline V gene encodes CDR1 MNHEY and CDR2 SVGAGI. The CDR3 loop spans 16 amino acids. The CDR3 is CASSYLLAEAYNEQFF. The DNA for the CDR3 is TGTGCCAGCAGCTACCTACTAGCGGAGGCCTACAATGAGCAGTTCTTC.

The CDR3 loop is CASSPWTGNTEAFF. DNA for the CDR3: TGTGCCAGCAGTCCTTGGACAGGGAACACTGAAGCTTTCTTT. The rearrangement links TRBV27 to TRBJ1-1, with 7 bases identical to TRBD1. Germline loops: CDR1 MNHEY, CDR2 SMNVEV (reference sequence). The trim removed 5 bases at V and 1 base at J, leaving 4 bases unmatched. The CDR3 is 14 residues long.

This clone was recorded once. The chain recombines TRBV6-5 with TRBJ1-3, with a possible D match to TRBD1 (5 bases). The germline CDR1 and CDR2 sequences are MNHEY and SVGAGI. This CDR3 has 14 residues. Trimming stripped 3 bases from V and 4 bases from J, with 10 bases between. DNA for the CDR3: TGTGCCAGCAGTTATGGGGGGTCAGGAAACACCATATATTTT. It codes for CASSYGGSGNTIYF.

This chain links TRBV7-2 with TRBJ1-1; possible D gene TRBD1, 5 bases. Germline CDR1 is SGHTA and CDR2 is FQGNSA. This CDR3 has 15 amino acids. Trimming cost V 4 bases and J 5 bases, with 17 bases left between them. CDR3 loop: CASSSPWGRGTEAFF. CDR3 DNA sequence: TGTGCCAGCAGCTCTCCCTGGGGGAGGGGAACTGAAGCTTTCTTT.

The table lists this clone with a count of one. The chain carries TRBV6-1 and TRBJ2-1; TRBD2 matches 11 bases. The CDR3 has 18 amino acids. Germline CDR1 MNHNS, CDR2 SASEGT. V lost 1 base, J lost 7 bases, and 12 bases stayed unmatched. The CDR3 spells CASSEGIGLAGRGNEQFF. The CDR3 coding sequence is TGTGCCAGCAGTGAAGGGATAGGACTAGCGGGCCGAGGGAATGAGCAGTTCTTC.